The present T cell receptor beta chain was sequenced within a study of human CD8 memory T cell subsets. From germline, CDR1 is SGHRS and CDR2 YFSETQ. This CDR3 comprises 15 residues. Early memory CD8+ T cells that were CCR7+ PD-1+ TIGIT+ with exhausted-like traits constituted the TPEX cells. Libraries targeted TCR beta using 5' RACE with UMIs. One entry per CDR3 protein, without DNA, is what TCRdb gives after re-calling the 5' RACE reads. Found here are thousands of distinct CDR3 sequences; the top ten clones hold 15%. The sequence derives from a human donor in good health. The sequenced sample consisted of CD8+ T cells from PBMCs. The chain employs TRBV5-1 and TRBJ2-1. The chain's CDR3 is CASSLVDWPYNEQFF.